These 3 T cell receptor beta chains were sequenced from one sample in a study of cytomegalovirus exposure and HLA in healthy donors. The PCR used 60 Vbeta and 13 Jbeta primers. Produced via immunoSEQ multiplex PCR; TCRdb's table is partial and in-frame only. The sample holds 250,000 to 300,000 clones, roughly 86% seen once. Material for sequencing was PBMCs. These receptors all stem from a woman aged 40 to 49 in good health and CMV-seropositive.

This clone was seen a few times. The V call is TRBV6-5, the J call TRBJ2-7, with D perhaps TRBD2 (5 bases). CDR3 length equals 15 residues. The V gene's germline CDR1 is MNHEY and CDR2 SVGAGI. The V gene lost 3 bases and the J gene lost 0 bases, with 12 bases spanning the gap. The CDR3 DNA is TGTGCCAGCAGTTATAGGCGGGCGCCCTCCTACGAGCAGTACTTC. Protein sequence: CASSYRRAPSYEQYF.

This clone was seen once. The CDR3 loop reads CASSQLGNEQFF. The CDR3 region has the DNA TGTGCCAGCAGTCAACTCGGTAATGAGCAGTTCTTC. The rearrangement links TRBV27 to TRBJ2-1; D not certain. Trimming left V 5 bases short and J 7 bases short, with 9 bases between. The CDR3 length is 12 residues. The germline V gene has CDR1 MNHEY and CDR2 SMNVEV (reference sequence).

V is TRBV10-3 and J is TRBJ2-2; 9 nucleotides agree with TRBD1. CDR3 length: 16 amino acids. V lost 3 bases, J lost 4 bases, and 6 bases stayed unmatched. CDR1 and CDR2 from the germline V gene are ENHRY and SYGVKD. CDR3 region: CAISDRDREGTGELFF. CDR3 in DNA: TGTGCCATCAGTGATCGGGACAGGGAAGGCACCGGGGAGCTGTTTTTT.